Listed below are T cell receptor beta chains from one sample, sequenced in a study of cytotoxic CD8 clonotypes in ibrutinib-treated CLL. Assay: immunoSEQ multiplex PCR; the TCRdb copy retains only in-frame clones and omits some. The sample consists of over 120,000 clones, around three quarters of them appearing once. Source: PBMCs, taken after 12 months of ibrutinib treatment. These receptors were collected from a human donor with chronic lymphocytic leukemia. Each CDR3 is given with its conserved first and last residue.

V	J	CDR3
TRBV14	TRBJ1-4	CASSRTGGASGNEKLFF
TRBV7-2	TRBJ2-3	CASSPRTSGRTQYF
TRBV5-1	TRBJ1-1	CASSFDSVGTEAFF
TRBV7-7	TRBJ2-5	CASSLVAGVGETQYF
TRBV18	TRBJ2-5	CASSPRRDETQYF
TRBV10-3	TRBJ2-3	CAISDRADTQYF
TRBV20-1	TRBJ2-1	CSARAYNEQFF
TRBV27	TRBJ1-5	CASSPGTYSNQPQHF
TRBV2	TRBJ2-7	CASSESPGKEYF
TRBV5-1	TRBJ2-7	CASSAGQGAGEQYF
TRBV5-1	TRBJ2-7	CASATDRISYEQYF
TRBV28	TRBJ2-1	CASSKGLAGGNEQFF
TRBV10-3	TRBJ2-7	CAISESTGGEQYF
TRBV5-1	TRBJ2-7	CASSLDYRGPVYEQYF
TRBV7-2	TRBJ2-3	CASSLGHGGGPADTQYF
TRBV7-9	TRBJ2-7	CASSHLLRDGPYEQYF
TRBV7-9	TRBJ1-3	CASSLPVTNTIYF